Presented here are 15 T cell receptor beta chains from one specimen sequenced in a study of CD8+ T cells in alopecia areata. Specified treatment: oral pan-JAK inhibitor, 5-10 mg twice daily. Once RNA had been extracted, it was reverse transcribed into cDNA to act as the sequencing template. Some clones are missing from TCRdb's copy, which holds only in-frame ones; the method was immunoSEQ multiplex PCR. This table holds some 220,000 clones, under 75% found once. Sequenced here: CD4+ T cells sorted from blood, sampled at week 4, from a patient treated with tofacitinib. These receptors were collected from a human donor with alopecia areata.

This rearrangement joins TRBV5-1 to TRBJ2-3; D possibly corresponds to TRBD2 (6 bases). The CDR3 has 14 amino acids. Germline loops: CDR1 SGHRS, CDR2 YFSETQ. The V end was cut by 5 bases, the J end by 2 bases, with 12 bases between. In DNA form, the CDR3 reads TGCGCCAGCAGTGGCGGGACCCTCACAGATACGCAGTATTTT. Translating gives CASSGGTLTDTQYF.

Written as DNA, the CDR3 is TGTGCCAGCAGTCGAGGACCGTCCAGCAATCAGCCCCAGCATTTT. Translated: CASSRGPSSNQPQHF. The chain carries TRBV2 and TRBJ1-5, with D unresolved. This CDR3 is 15 amino acids long. CDR1 is SNHLY, CDR2 FYNNEI, per germline. V shed 5 bases and J shed 1 base, with 12 bases lying between them.

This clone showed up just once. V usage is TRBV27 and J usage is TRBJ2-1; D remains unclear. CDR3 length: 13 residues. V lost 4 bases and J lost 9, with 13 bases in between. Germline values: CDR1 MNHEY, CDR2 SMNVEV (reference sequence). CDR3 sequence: CASSSGYFGEQFF. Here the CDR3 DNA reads TGTGCCAGCAGTTCCGGGTACTTCGGTGAGCAGTTCTTC.

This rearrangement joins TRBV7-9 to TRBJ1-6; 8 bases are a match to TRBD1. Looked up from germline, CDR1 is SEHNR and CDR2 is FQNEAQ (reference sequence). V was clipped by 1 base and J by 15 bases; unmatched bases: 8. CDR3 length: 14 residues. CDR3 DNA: TGTGCCAGCAGCTTAGGTCAGGGGGCGTTTATCCTCCACTTT. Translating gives CASSLGQGAFILHF.

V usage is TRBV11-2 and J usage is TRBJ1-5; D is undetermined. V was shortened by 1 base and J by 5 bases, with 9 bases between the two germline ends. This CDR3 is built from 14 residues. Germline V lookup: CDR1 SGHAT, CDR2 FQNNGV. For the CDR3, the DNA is TGTGCCAGCAGCTTAGCTGGGAGCCATCAGCCCCAGCATTTT. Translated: CASSLAGSHQPQHF.

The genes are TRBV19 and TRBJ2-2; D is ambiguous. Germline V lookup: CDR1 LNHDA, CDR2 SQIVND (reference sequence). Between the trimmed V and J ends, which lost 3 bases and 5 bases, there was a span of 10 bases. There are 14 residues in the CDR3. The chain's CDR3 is CASSIQVKTGELFF. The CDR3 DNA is TGTGCCAGTAGTATCCAGGTGAAGACCGGGGAGCTGTTTTTT. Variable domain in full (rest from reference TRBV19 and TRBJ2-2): DGGITQSPKYLFRKEGQNVTLSCEQNLNHDAMYWYRQDPGQGLRLIYYSQIVNDFQKGDIAEGYSVSREKKESFPLTVTSAQKNPTAFYLCASSIQVKTGELFFGEGSRLTVL.

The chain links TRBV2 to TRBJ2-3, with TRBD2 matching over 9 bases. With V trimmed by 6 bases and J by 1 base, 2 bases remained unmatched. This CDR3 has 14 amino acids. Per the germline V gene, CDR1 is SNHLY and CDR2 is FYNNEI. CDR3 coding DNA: TGTGCCAGCAGAGTAGCGGGGGGCACAGATACGCAGTATTTT. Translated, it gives CASRVAGGTDTQYF.

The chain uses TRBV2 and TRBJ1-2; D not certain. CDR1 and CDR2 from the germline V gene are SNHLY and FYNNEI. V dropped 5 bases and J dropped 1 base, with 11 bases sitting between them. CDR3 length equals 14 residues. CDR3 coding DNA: TGTGCCAGCAGTCAGGAACAACTTAACTATGGCTACACCTTC. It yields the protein CASSQEQLNYGYTF.

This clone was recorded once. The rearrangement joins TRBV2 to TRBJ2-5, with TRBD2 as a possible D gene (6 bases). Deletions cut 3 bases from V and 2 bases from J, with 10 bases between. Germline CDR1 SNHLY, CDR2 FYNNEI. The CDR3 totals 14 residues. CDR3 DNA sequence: TGTGCCAGCAGTGAGGGGGGAGGACAAGAGACCCAGTACTTC. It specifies CASSEGGGQETQYF. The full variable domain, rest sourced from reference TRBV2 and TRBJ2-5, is EPEVTQTPSHQVTQMGQEVILRCVPISNHLYFYWYRQILGQKVEFLVSFYNNEISEKSEIFDDQFSVERPDGSNFTLKIRSTKLEDSAMYFCASSEGGGQETQYFGPGTRLLVL.

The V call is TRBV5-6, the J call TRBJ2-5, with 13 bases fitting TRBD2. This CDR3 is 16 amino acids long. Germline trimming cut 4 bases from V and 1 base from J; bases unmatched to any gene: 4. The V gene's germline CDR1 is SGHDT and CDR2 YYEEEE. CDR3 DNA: TGTGCCAGCAGCCCGACTAGCGGGGGGCCCCAAGAGACCCAGTACTTC. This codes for CASSPTSGGPQETQYF.

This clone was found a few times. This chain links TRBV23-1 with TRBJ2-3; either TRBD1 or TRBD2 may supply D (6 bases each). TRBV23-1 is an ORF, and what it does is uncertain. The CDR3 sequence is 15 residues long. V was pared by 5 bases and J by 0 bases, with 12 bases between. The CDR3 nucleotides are TGCGCCAGCAGTGGGTGGGGGGCGAGCACAGATACGCAGTATTTT. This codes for CASSGWGASTDTQYF.

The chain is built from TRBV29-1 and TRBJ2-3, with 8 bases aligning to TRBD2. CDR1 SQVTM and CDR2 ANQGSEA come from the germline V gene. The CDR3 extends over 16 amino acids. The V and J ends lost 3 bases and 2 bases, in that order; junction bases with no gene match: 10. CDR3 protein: CSVDPRSRGDTDTQYF. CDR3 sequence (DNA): TGCAGCGTTGACCCCCGCTCGCGGGGGGACACAGATACGCAGTATTTT.

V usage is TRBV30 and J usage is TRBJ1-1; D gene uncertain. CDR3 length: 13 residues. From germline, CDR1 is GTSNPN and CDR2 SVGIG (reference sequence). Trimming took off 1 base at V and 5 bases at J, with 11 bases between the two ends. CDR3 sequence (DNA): TGTGCCTGGAGTGGGGCAGCTTGGACTGAAGCTTTCTTT. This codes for CAWSGAAWTEAFF. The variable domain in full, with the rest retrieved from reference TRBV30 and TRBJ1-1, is SQTIHQWPATLVQPVGSPLSLECTVEGTSNPNLYWYRQAAGRGLQLLFYSVGIGQISSEVPQNLSASRPQDRQFILSSKKLLLSDSGFYLCAWSGAAWTEAFFGQGTRLTVV.

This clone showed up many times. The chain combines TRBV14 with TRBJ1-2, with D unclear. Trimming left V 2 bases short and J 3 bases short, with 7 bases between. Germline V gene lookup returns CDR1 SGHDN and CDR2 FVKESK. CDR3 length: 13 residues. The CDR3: CASSQLADYGYTF. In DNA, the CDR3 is TGTGCCAGCAGCCAATTGGCAGACTATGGCTACACCTTC.

CDR3 region: CASSWWGDLSTDTQYF. The CDR3 coding sequence is TGTGCCAGTAGTTGGTGGGGGGACCTTAGCACAGATACGCAGTATTTT. The V and J genes are TRBV19 and TRBJ2-3, with D perhaps matching TRBD2 (6 bases). The germline CDR1 and CDR2 sequences are LNHDA and SQIVND (reference sequence). With 5 bases removed from V and 0 bases from J, the gap between germline ends came to 15 bases. CDR3 length equals 16 residues.